The 27 T cell receptor beta chains listed next were all sequenced from one sample in a study of human T cells and chemical hapten exposure. From the RACE reads, TCRdb called clonotypes with MiXCR, one entry per CDR3 protein. The sample shows about 380,000 distinct CDR3 sequences, about 4.8% of them seen only once. Time point indicated: patch test 1, 2 weeks after DPC sensitization. Sample treatment: therapeutic diphenylcyclopropenone sensitization with weekly scalp DPC. Source: whole blood, taken in connection with sensitization to the hapten diphenylcyclopropenone (DPC). The receptor source for this set is a woman between 50 and 59 years old with alopecia areata. Some clones in this sample may be carry-over from other donors' samples.

CDR3 protein: CAWRAGTQNQPQHF. In DNA, the CDR3 is TGTGCCTGGAGGGCCGGGACACAGAATCAGCCCCAGCATTTT. J is TRBJ1-5 and V is TRBV30; maybe TRBD1 (6 bases). CDR3 size: 14 residues. Trimming removed 3 bases from V and 4 bases from J, with 13 bases in between. Per the germline V gene, CDR1 is GTSNPN and CDR2 is SVGIG (reference sequence).

The genes are TRBV25-1 and TRBJ1-5; D perhaps matches TRBD1 (5 bases). The V gene's germline CDR1 is MGHDK and CDR2 SYGVNS. V lost 3 bases to trimming and J lost 0 bases, with 12 bases between them. CDR3 length equals 16 residues. The CDR3 reads CASSETVHYSNQPQHF. The CDR3 DNA sequence: TGTGCCAGCAGTGAGACAGTCCATTATAGCAATCAGCCCCAGCATTTT.

In this sample, this clonotype turned up a few times. V usage is TRBV20-1 and J usage is TRBJ2-3, with D perhaps matching TRBD2 (5 bases). Deletions cut 5 bases from V and 0 bases from J, with 15 bases between. Germline CDR1 DFQATT, CDR2 SNEGSKA (reference sequence). CDR3 length: 15 residues. The DNA for the CDR3 is TGCAGTGCTCTTTGGGAGACCATAAGCACAGATACGCAGTATTTT. It codes for CSALWETISTDTQYF.

This clonotype showed up many times. The CDR3 reads CASGVFNSNQPQHF. The CDR3 coding sequence is TGTGCTAGTGGTGTATTTAATAGCAATCAGCCCCAGCATTTT. This sequence joins TRBV12-5 and TRBJ1-5, with D unclear. Germline lookup yields CDR1 LGHNT and CDR2 FRNRAP. The germline V and J ends were trimmed by 5 bases and 0 bases, with 8 bases remaining between them. The CDR3 covers 14 residues.

This clonotype was observed a handful of times. This chain uses TRBV6-5 with TRBJ2-7, with 8 nucleotides matching TRBD1. The junction had 5 bases not matched to a gene; V was cut back by 0 bases and J by 1 base. CDR3 size: 16 residues. The germline V gene has CDR1 MNHEY and CDR2 SVGAGI. The CDR3 DNA sequence: TGTGCCAGCAGTTACTCGACAGGACAGGGATCCTACGAGCAGTACTTC. Translated: CASSYSTGQGSYEQYF.

This clonotype was seen a handful of times. CDR3 DNA sequence: TGTGCCAGCAGCTTAGAAAGCCAGCAGGGGTCCGAGCAGTACTTC. This gives the protein CASSLESQQGSEQYF. This chain links TRBV11-2 with TRBJ2-7; D may be TRBD1 (6 bases). V dropped 0 bases and J dropped 6 bases, with 15 bases sitting between them. The CDR3 has 15 residues. CDR1 is SGHAT and CDR2 is FQNNGV in the germline V gene.

This clonotype was recorded at least ten times. The chain has TRBV29-1 and TRBJ1-2; D is unclear. The CDR3 totals 13 residues. V lost 3 bases, J lost 6 bases, and 14 bases lay in between. Per germline, CDR1 SQVTM and CDR2 ANQGSEA. CDR3 loop: CSVDGRASDGYTF. The CDR3 coding sequence is TGCAGCGTTGACGGGAGGGCTAGTGATGGCTACACCTTC.

This clonotype was counted a few times. The chain is built from TRBV7-2 and TRBJ2-7, with D possibly called TRBD1 or TRBD2 (6 bases each). The V end lost 5 bases, the J end lost 7 bases, and 21 bases lay between the germline ends. The CDR3 spans 15 residues. Germline V gene sequence: CDR1 SGHTA, CDR2 FQGNSA. The CDR3 DNA sequence: TGTGCCAGCAGCCAAAGAGGGGGGAGAGAGCTAGAGCAGTACTTC. Translation gives CASSQRGGRELEQYF.

Many counts were recorded for this clonotype. The chain has TRBV5-6 and TRBJ2-4; maybe TRBD2 (6 bases). From germline, CDR1 is SGHDT and CDR2 YYEEEE. Deletions cut 2 bases from V and 0 bases from J, with 12 bases between. CDR3 length: 16 amino acids. DNA for the CDR3: TGTGCCAGCAGCTTAGCCCCGGGACTAGCCAAAAACATTCAGTACTTC. This gives the protein CASSLAPGLAKNIQYF. Full variable domain (missing parts from reference TRBV5-6 and TRBJ2-4): DAGVTQSPTHLIKTRGQQVTLRCSPKSGHDTVSWYQQALGQGPQFIFQYYEEEERQRGNFPDRFSGHQFPNYSSELNVNALLLGDSALYLCASSLAPGLAKNIQYFGAGTRLSVL.

The table lists this clonotype with a few counts. The chain is built from TRBV2 and TRBJ2-1, with 9 positions matching TRBD2. This CDR3 region has 15 residues. Germline CDR1 and CDR2: SNHLY and FYNNEI. V lost 5 bases to trimming and J lost 0 bases; unmatched junction nucleotides: 2. CDR3 amino acids: CASSFSGGSYNEQFF. The CDR3 DNA reads TGTGCCAGCAGTTTTAGCGGGGGCTCCTACAATGAGCAGTTCTTC.

This clonotype was seen repeatedly, ten times or more. V usage is TRBV29-1 and J usage is TRBJ2-7; D uncertain. CDR1 is SQVTM and CDR2 is ANQGSEA in the germline V gene. V lost 4 bases and J lost 2, with 9 bases in between. The CDR3 is 12 amino acids. CDR3 region: CSVAGPTYEQYF. The CDR3 region has the DNA TGCAGCGTTGCCGGCCCAACCTACGAGCAGTACTTC.

This clonotype was counted ten times or more. The genes are TRBV7-8 and TRBJ2-2; no clear D gene. The germline CDR1 and CDR2 sequences are SGHVS and FQNEAQ. The ends were cut back, 0 bases at V and 9 bases at J, with 11 bases in the middle. This CDR3 spans 14 amino acids. The chain's CDR3 is CASSLAAVVRELFF. Here the CDR3 DNA reads TGTGCCAGCAGCTTAGCGGCGGTAGTGCGGGAGCTGTTTTTT.

This clonotype was observed many times. The chain links TRBV11-2 to TRBJ1-1, with D perhaps matching TRBD1 (6 bases). Trimming shortened V by 1 base and J by 1 base, and 19 bases separated the two germline ends. Germline V CDR1 and CDR2: SGHAT, FQNNGV. The CDR3 is 18 residues long. The CDR3 DNA follows: TGTGCCAGCAGCTTAGTTAGAGGGTCCGGACAGTCGAACACTGAAGCTTTCTTT. Protein: CASSLVRGSGQSNTEAFF.

A few counts support this clonotype. The CDR3 region is CATGGTTNEKLFF. The CDR3 DNA follows: TGTGCCACCGGGGGGACTACTAATGAAAAACTGTTTTTT. The chain carries TRBV15 and TRBJ1-4; tentatively, D is TRBD1 (5 bases). V was pared by 8 bases and J by 2 bases, with 9 bases between. The CDR3 is made up of 13 amino acids. Germline V CDR1 and CDR2: LNHNV, YYDKDF (reference sequence). Complete variable domain (other parts from reference TRBV15 and TRBJ1-4): DAMVIQNPRYQVTQFGKPVTLSCSQTLNHNVMYWYQQKSSQAPKLLFHYYDKDFNNEADTPDNFQSRRPNTSFCFLDIRSPGLGDTAMYLCATGGTTNEKLFFGSGTQLSVL.

In this sample, this clonotype turned up many times. The genes are TRBV29-1 and TRBJ1-1, with 7 bases aligning to TRBD1. J was trimmed by 4 bases and V by 5 bases; bases with no gene match: 7. Germline lookup yields CDR1 SQVTM and CDR2 ANQGSEA. The CDR3 is 13 residues long. CDR3 sequence reads: CSVKDRFGTEAFF. DNA of the CDR3: TGCAGCGTTAAGGACAGGTTTGGCACTGAAGCTTTCTTT.

This clonotype occurred many times. The V call is TRBV7-2, the J call TRBJ1-3, with a possible D match to TRBD1 (5 bases). Trimming removed 6 bases from V and 0 bases from J, with 18 bases in between. CDR3 size: 17 residues. CDR1 and CDR2 (germline): SGHTA, FQGNSA. Here the CDR3 DNA reads TGTGCCAGCAGTCCGGCCGGGGGATTATTCTCTGGAAACACCATATATTTT. This encodes CASSPAGGLFSGNTIYF.

This clonotype was observed at least ten times. This chain joins TRBV9 and TRBJ1-1; TRBD1 aligns across 8 bases. Germline V gene lookup returns CDR1 SGDLS and CDR2 YYNGEE. The length of the CDR3 is 13 residues. The V segment lost 4 bases and the J segment 7 bases; nucleotides outside the gene matches: 6. CDR3 coding DNA: TGTGCCAGCAGCTTCGGACAGGGAGATGAAGCTTTCTTT. Translated: CASSFGQGDEAFF.

The rearrangement uses TRBV12-3 or TRBV12-4 and TRBJ1-5; 8 bases are a match to TRBD1. Germline trimming cut 6 bases from V and 3 bases from J; bases unmatched to any gene: 4. The CDR3 runs to 14 residues. CDR3 in amino acids: CASSQTGDNQPQHF. The DNA of the CDR3 is TGTGCCAGCAGCCAGACAGGGGACAATCAGCCCCAGCATTTT.

The chain joins TRBV29-1 to TRBJ2-1, with 14 bases identical to TRBD2. CDR3 size: 13 residues. Germline-derived CDR1 and CDR2 are SQVTM and ANQGSEA. The V and J ends lost 7 bases and 10 bases, in that order; junction bases with no gene match: 6. The CDR3: CSARLAGGGEQFF. CDR3 sequence (DNA): TGCAGCGCCAGACTAGCGGGAGGGGGAGAGCAGTTCTTC.

This clonotype was seen at least ten times. This chain uses TRBV29-1 with TRBJ1-1; D possibly corresponds to TRBD1 (6 bases). Germline loops: CDR1 SQVTM, CDR2 ANQGSEA. This CDR3 is 14 amino acids long. V lost 3 bases and J 5 bases, leaving 16 bases between the germline ends. CDR3 sequence: CSVDPQGLYTEAFF. In nucleotides, the CDR3 is TGCAGCGTTGATCCCCAGGGGCTTTATACTGAAGCTTTCTTT.

This clonotype was recorded at least ten times. The chain is built from TRBV9 and TRBJ2-5, with D possibly matching TRBD1 (6 bases). From germline, CDR1 is SGDLS and CDR2 YYNGEE. The CDR3 totals 14 residues. The V end was cut by 0 bases, the J end by 5 bases, with 11 bases between. The CDR3 DNA reads as TGTGCCAGCAGCGTAGAAGGCAGGGGTGAGACCCAGTACTTC. Residues: CASSVEGRGETQYF. The full variable domain, rest sourced from reference TRBV9 and TRBJ2-5, is DSGVTQTPKHLITATGQRVTLRCSPRSGDLSVYWYQQSLDQGLQFLIQYYNGEERAKGNILERFSAQQFPDLHSELNLSSLELGDSALYFCASSVEGRGETQYFGPGTRLLVL.

The chain uses TRBV6-5 and TRBJ1-5; weak D call: TRBD1 (5 bases). The CDR3 runs 17 residues. Trimming took off 1 base at V and 1 base at J, with 14 bases between the two ends. CDR1 is MNHEY and CDR2 is SVGAGI in the germline V gene. The DNA for the CDR3 is TGTGCCAGCAGTTACTTGGGGCAGAGGCGCAGCAATCAGCCCCAGCATTTT. Residues: CASSYLGQRRSNQPQHF.

The J gene is TRBJ2-3, the V gene TRBV20-1; TRBD2 aligns across 9 bases. Germline V gene sequence: CDR1 DFQATT, CDR2 SNEGSKA (reference sequence). V shed 7 bases, J shed 2 bases, and the junction held 4 bases outside the gene matches. This CDR3 is 13 amino acids long. The CDR3 is CSEGLALTDTQYF. CDR3 bases: TGCAGTGAAGGACTAGCGCTCACAGATACGCAGTATTTT.

There are many counts of this clonotype. The V call is TRBV24-1, the J call TRBJ2-1; the D call may be TRBD1 or TRBD2 (5 bases each). This CDR3 has 15 amino acids. Germline V CDR1 and CDR2: KGHDR, SFDVKD. V gave up 2 bases and J gave up 1 base, with 8 bases separating them. As DNA, the CDR3 is TGTGCCACCAGTGATTCGGGACCTTCCTACAATGAGCAGTTCTTC. It codes for CATSDSGPSYNEQFF.

This clonotype appeared a few times. The chain recombines TRBV7-6 with TRBJ1-6; D gene uncertain. CDR1 is SGHVS and CDR2 is FNYEAQ in the germline V gene. The CDR3 spans 14 residues. V lost 5 bases and J 4 bases, leaving 9 bases between the germline ends. The CDR3 bases are TGTGCCAGCAGCCCTACAGAATATAATTCACCCCTCCACTTT. Amino acid sequence: CASSPTEYNSPLHF. The full variable domain, with the rest looked up from reference TRBV7-6 and TRBJ1-6, is GAGVSQSPRYKVTKRGQDVALRCDPISGHVSLYWYRQALGQGPEFLTYFNYEAQQDKSGLPNDRFSAERPEGSISTLTIQRTEQRDSAMYRCASSPTEYNSPLHFGNGTRLTVT.

This clonotype was counted a few times. V gene TRBV7-9 combines with J gene TRBJ2-3; 8 bases map to TRBD1. The germline CDR1 and CDR2 sequences are SEHNR and FQNEAQ (reference sequence). The V segment lost 5 bases and the J segment 2 bases; nucleotides outside the gene matches: 15. The CDR3 loop spans 18 amino acids. The CDR3 DNA sequence: TGTGCCAGCAGCGCTCGGACAGGGCTGGATGTAAACACAGATACGCAGTATTTT. It translates to CASSARTGLDVNTDTQYF.

In this sample, this clonotype turned up many times. The V gene is TRBV4-2, the J gene TRBJ2-6; 8 bases agree with TRBD1. The CDR3 has 19 residues. Germline V gene lookup returns CDR1 LGHNA and CDR2 YNFKEQ. V was clipped by 0 bases and J by 2 bases; unmatched bases: 9. The CDR3 protein is CASSQDAPQTGAGANVLTF. The CDR3 DNA is TGTGCCAGCAGCCAAGACGCTCCTCAGACAGGGGCTGGGGCCAACGTCCTGACTTTC.